The rows below give T cell receptor beta chains drawn from one sample of a study of blood T cells in healthy people across ages. TCRdb analysed the 5' RACE reads with MiXCR anew, one entry per CDR3 protein. The sample includes a few hundred thousand distinct CDR3 sequences, roughly a quarter of them seen just once. The data were also submitted as part of a second study, on T cells of mothers and their children.

Sequencing was done on a sample of blood. The receptors shown here come from a boy between 2 and 10 years old in good health. Both conserved end residues are part of each CDR3. A D gene is named only where the DNA matches it firmly. Where a row states a size, it is once, few, many or the class of an expanded clone; other rows omit it.

V	size	J	D	CDR3	DNA
TRBV5-1	few	TRBJ2-7	TRBD2	CASSRTSGDRSYEQYF	TGCGCCAGCAGCAGAACTAGCGGGGATCGCTCCTACGAGCAGTACTTC
TRBV7-6	few	TRBJ2-3	-	CASSRPEGGAITDTQYF	TGTGCCAGCAGCCGACCCGAGGGCGGAGCGATCACAGATACGCAGTATTTT
TRBV6-5	-	TRBJ1-2	-	CATGTGVGYGYTF	TGTGCCACCGGAACGGGGGTGGGTTACGGCTACACCTTC
TRBV7-2	once	TRBJ2-1	-	CASSLARGTYNEQFF	TGTGCCAGCAGCTTAGCGCGCGGGACGTACAATGAGCAGTTCTTC
TRBV9	many	TRBJ2-7	TRBD2	CASSASSGRAYEQYF	TGTGCCAGCAGCGCTTCTAGCGGGAGGGCATACGAGCAGTACTTC
TRBV5-1	-	TRBJ2-2	-	CASSLGVMGNTGELFF	TGCGCCAGCAGCTTGGGAGTGATGGGGAACACCGGGGAGCTGTTTTTT
TRBV27	few	TRBJ2-5	-	CASSLWGTERETQYF	TGTGCCAGCAGTTTATGGGGAACAGAGCGGGAGACCCAGTACTTC
TRBV6-6	few	TRBJ1-2	TRBD1	CASTVGQGNGYTF	TGTGCCAGCACCGTCGGACAGGGGAATGGCTACACCTTC
TRBV20-1	few	TRBJ2-4	TRBD2	CSAKLQGLSGSILAAKNIQYF	TGCAGTGCCAAATTACAGGGTCTTAGCGGGAGTATTCTTGCAGCCAAAAACATTCAGTACTTC
TRBV20-1	-	TRBJ2-1	TRBD2	CFAVNRTGGPTLLSSYNEQFF	TGCTTTGCCGTAAATCGAACGGGAGGTCCCACCCTCCTTAGCTCCTACAATGAGCAGTTCTTC
TRBV7-9	few	TRBJ1-4	-	CASSSGRVTKEKLFF	TGTGCCAGCAGCTCCGGGAGGGTCACGAAGGAAAAACTGTTTTTT
TRBV6-1	-	TRBJ1-2	-	CASSEPRVAGELYGYTF	TGTGCCAGCAGTGAACCCAGAGTAGCGGGGGAACTTTATGGCTACACCTTC
TRBV7-9	few	TRBJ1-3	-	CASSFSQGKSGNTIYF	TGTGCCAGCAGCTTCTCTCAGGGGAAATCAGGAAACACCATATATTTT
TRBV20-1	-	TRBJ2-7	TRBD2	CSARETSGSYEQYF	TGCAGTGCTAGAGAAACTAGCGGCTCCTACGAGCAGTACTTC
TRBV20-1	-	TRBJ2-5	TRBD2	CSARDPRLAGQETQYF	TGCAGTGCTAGAGATCCCCGCCTAGCGGGACAAGAGACCCAGTACTTC
TRBV19	few	TRBJ1-1	-	CASTYGGFDTEAFF	TGTGCCAGTACCTATGGGGGTTTTGACACTGAAGCTTTCTTT
TRBV5-6	once	TRBJ1-2	-	CASSLVSLITNGYTF	TGTGCCAGCAGCTTAGTTAGTTTAATCACGAATGGATACACCTTC
TRBV12-3/TRBV12-4	few	TRBJ2-7	-	CASSLDYYYEQYF	TGTGCCAGCAGTTTAGACTACTACTACGAGCAGTACTTC
TRBV12-3/TRBV12-4	-	TRBJ2-2	-	CASSFPSLEGGANTGELFF	TGTGCCAGCAGTTTCCCCTCCCTCGAGGGCGGGGCGAACACCGGGGAGCTGTTTTTT
TRBV2	-	TRBJ2-1	-	CALSRGGYNEQFF	TGTGCCTTATCCCGGGGCGGCTACAATGAGCAGTTCTTC
TRBV5-1	-	TRBJ1-2	-	CASSPYLPGQDGYTF	TGCGCCAGCAGCCCCTACTTACCGGGACAAGATGGCTACACCTTC
TRBV3-1	many	TRBJ2-1	TRBD2	CASSPGGGYNEQFF	TGTGCCAGCAGCCCGGGAGGAGGGTACAATGAGCAGTTCTTC
TRBV7-2	-	TRBJ2-3	-	CASSLAGPYTDTQYF	TGTGCCAGCAGCTTAGCCGGGCCTTACACAGATACGCAGTATTTT
TRBV27	few	TRBJ2-7	TRBD1	CASSFHLTGAGYEQYF	TGTGCCAGCAGTTTCCACCTGACAGGGGCCGGATACGAGCAGTACTTC
TRBV20-1	few	TRBJ2-5	TRBD2	CSASWERAREGETQYF	TGCAGTGCTTCATGGGAACGGGCCAGGGAGGGGGAGACCCAGTACTTC
TRBV10-3	few	TRBJ2-1	TRBD2	CAINRRGTSLLEQFF	TGTGCCATCAACCGGAGAGGGACTAGCTTGCTTGAGCAGTTCTTC
TRBV4-3	many	TRBJ2-2	-	CASSQDPAGSNTGELFF	TGCGCCAGCAGCCAAGATCCAGCGGGCTCGAACACCGGGGAGCTGTTTTTT
TRBV29-1	-	TRBJ1-3	TRBD1	CSVGDRAGNTIYF	TGCAGCGTTGGTGACAGGGCTGGAAACACCATATATTTT
TRBV6-5	-	TRBJ2-1	TRBD2	CASSLAGGLYNEQFF	TGTGCCAGCAGTTTAGCGGGAGGGTTGTACAATGAGCAGTTCTTC
TRBV3-1	-	TRBJ2-1	-	CASSQDSQTGYNEQFF	TGTGCCAGCAGCCAAGATTCTCAGACGGGATACAATGAGCAGTTCTTC
TRBV12-3/TRBV12-4	few	TRBJ2-7	TRBD1	CASSLGPGQHYEQYF	TGTGCCAGCAGTTTAGGGCCGGGACAGCACTACGAGCAGTACTTC
TRBV10-3	-	TRBJ2-2	TRBD2	CAISDPGGPAGELFF	TGTGCCATCAGTGACCCGGGAGGGCCAGCCGGGGAGCTGTTTTTT
TRBV2	few	TRBJ1-1	-	CASSDSGGSNTEAFF	TGTGCCAGCAGTGATTCGGGGGGTTCCAACACTGAAGCTTTCTTT
TRBV20-1	-	TRBJ2-7	TRBD1	CSASTPDRVYEQYF	TGCAGTGCCTCTACTCCGGACAGGGTCTACGAGCAGTACTTC
TRBV10-3	few	TRBJ2-7	-	CAILSGSSYEQYF	TGTGCCATCCTCTCAGGGAGCTCCTACGAGCAGTACTTC
TRBV29-1	-	TRBJ2-5	TRBD2	CSVTISASGRAGETQYF	TGCAGCGTCACAATCAGCGCTAGCGGGAGGGCCGGAGAGACCCAGTACTTC
TRBV20-1	-	TRBJ2-5	TRBD1	CSVLPGQGSQETQYF	TGCAGTGTACTACCGGGACAGGGCTCCCAAGAGACCCAGTACTTC
TRBV7-9	few	TRBJ2-5	TRBD2	CASKLIAGDQETQYF	TGTGCCAGCAAACTAATAGCGGGGGACCAAGAGACCCAGTACTTC
TRBV12-3/TRBV12-4	-	TRBJ1-2	-	CASSEGRGYGYTF	TGTGCCAGCAGCGAAGGTCGGGGCTATGGCTACACCTTC
TRBV12-3/TRBV12-4	-	TRBJ1-4	-	CASSLWRWNEKLFF	TGTGCCAGCAGTTTATGGCGGTGGAATGAAAAACTGTTTTTT
TRBV7-2	-	TRBJ2-2	-	CASSLARGAGELFF	TGTGCCAGCAGCTTAGCGCGGGGAGCCGGGGAGCTGTTTTTT
TRBV20-1	-	TRBJ1-4	-	CSAREGGLGEKLFF	TGCAGTGCTAGAGAAGGGGGGTTGGGTGAAAAACTGTTTTTT
TRBV5-1	-	TRBJ2-2	TRBD2	CASSPKPGTSGSGELFF	TGCGCCAGCAGTCCGAAACCCGGGACTAGCGGCAGCGGGGAGCTGTTTTTT
TRBV12-3/TRBV12-4	-	TRBJ2-6	-	CASSLPSHVLTF	TGTGCCAGCAGTTTGCCCTCGCATGTCCTGACTTTC
TRBV2	few	TRBJ2-7	-	CASSEWGGVSYEQYF	TGTGCCAGCAGTGAGTGGGGAGGCGTCTCCTACGAGCAGTACTTC
TRBV25-1	-	TRBJ1-6	-	CASSEYGNSPLHF	TGTGCCAGCAGTGAATATGGCAATTCACCCCTCCACTTT